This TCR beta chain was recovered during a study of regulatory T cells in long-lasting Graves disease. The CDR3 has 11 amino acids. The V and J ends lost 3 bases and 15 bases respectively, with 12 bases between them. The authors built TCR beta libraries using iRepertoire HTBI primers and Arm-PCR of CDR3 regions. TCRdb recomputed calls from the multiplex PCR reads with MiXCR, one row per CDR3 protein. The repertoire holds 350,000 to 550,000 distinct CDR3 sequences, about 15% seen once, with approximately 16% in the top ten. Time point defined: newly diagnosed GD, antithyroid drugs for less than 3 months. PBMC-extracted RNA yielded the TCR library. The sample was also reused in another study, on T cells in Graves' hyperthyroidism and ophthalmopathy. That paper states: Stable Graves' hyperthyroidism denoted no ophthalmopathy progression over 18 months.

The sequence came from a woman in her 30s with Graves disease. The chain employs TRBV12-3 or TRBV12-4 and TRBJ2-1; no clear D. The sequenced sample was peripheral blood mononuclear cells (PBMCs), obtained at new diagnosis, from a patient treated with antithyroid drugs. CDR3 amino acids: CASSFGKGWFF. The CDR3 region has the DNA TGTGCCAGCAGTTTTGGCAAGGGTTGGTTCTTC.